The entry that follows covers one T cell receptor beta chain sequence. V lost 3 bases, J lost 8 bases, and 10 bases stayed unmatched. CDR1 and CDR2 from the germline V gene are SGHAT and FQNNGV. The CDR3 has 15 residues. These data belong to a study of blood T cells in healthy people across ages. Then a second PCR, running about 6 to 12 cycles, was carried out with a sample-barcoded 5' primer and a J-beta primer mix. TCRdb reprocessed the 5' RACE reads via MiXCR and lists one record per CDR3 protein. The sample yields 800,000 to 900,000 distinct CDR3 sequences, approximately 67% seen once. J is TRBJ2-3 and V is TRBV11-2, with TRBD2 matching over 8 bases. Sequenced sample: blood. The source of this sequence is a young man in good health. In DNA form, the CDR3 reads TGTGCCAGCAGCTTTAGCGGGGAGTCCCTCGGTACGCAGTATTTT. This sequence encodes CASSFSGESLGTQYF.